This is a list of T cell receptor beta chains from one sample in a study of T-cell memory formation after mild COVID-19. In TCRdb, the 5' RACE reads were re-called with MiXCR into one record per CDR3 protein. The sample has 390,000 or so distinct CDR3 sequences; 16% are singletons. Sequenced input: PBMCs or a T cell subset sorted from them (not recorded which). The source is a man aged 18-30 years who had mild COVID-19 (a few samples of this study predate the infection). Cell type and time point are not known. Both conserved end residues are part of each CDR3. Each record gives: clone size, D gene, V gene, J gene, CDR3 protein, CDR3 DNA. D genes are given only for firm matches. The listing skips clone size in some rows; elsewhere it reads once, few, many or a size class.

NA	NA	TRBV4-3	TRBJ2-1	CASSLHRNEQFF	TGCGCCAGCAGCCTCCACCGGAATGAGCAGTTCTTC
few	TRBD1	TRBV18	TRBJ1-1	CASSRDRGQVNTEAFF	TGTGCCAGCTCACGGGACAGGGGGCAGGTGAACACTGAAGCTTTCTTT
NA	TRBD1	TRBV19	TRBJ2-3	CASSIPGQTDTQYF	TGTGCCAGTAGTATCCCGGGACAGACAGATACGCAGTATTTT
NA	TRBD2	TRBV15	TRBJ2-2	CATSRTGTTPGELFF	TGTGCCACCAGCAGAACCGGGACTACCCCCGGGGAGCTGTTTTTT
few	NA	TRBV5-6	TRBJ1-1	CASSLASTGANTEAFF	TGTGCCAGCAGCTTGGCTTCGACAGGCGCGAACACTGAAGCTTTCTTT
NA	NA	TRBV29-1	TRBJ1-2	CSVTGFDGYTF	TGCAGCGTCACAGGGTTCGATGGCTACACCTTC
few	TRBD1	TRBV18	TRBJ1-6	CASSQTGGSPLHF	TGTGCCAGCTCCCAGACAGGGGGCTCACCCCTCCACTTT
NA	TRBD1	TRBV18	TRBJ2-1	CASSPRSGQVGDEQFF	TGTGCCAGCTCACCCCGGAGTGGACAGGTTGGCGATGAGCAGTTCTTC
NA	TRBD1	TRBV7-2	TRBJ2-7	CASSLMWGQFSYEQYF	TGTGCCAGCAGCTTAATGTGGGGACAGTTCTCCTACGAGCAGTACTTC
NA	NA	TRBV27	TRBJ2-1	CASGAQYNEQFF	TGTGCCAGCGGAGCACAGTACAATGAGCAGTTCTTC
few	NA	TRBV10-3	TRBJ1-2	CAISGTEKNYGYTF	TGTGCCATCTCAGGGACGGAAAAAAACTATGGCTACACCTTC
NA	NA	TRBV5-1	TRBJ2-3	CASSLAENPSSAQYF	TGCGCCAGCAGCTTGGCCGAGAACCCATCGAGTGCGCAGTATTTT
NA	TRBD1	TRBV28	TRBJ1-1	CASRPSGTGSRKEAFF	TGTGCCAGCAGGCCCTCCGGGACAGGATCCCGAAAGGAAGCTTTCTTT
NA	NA	TRBV2	TRBJ2-3	CASRRAGRTDTQYF	TGTGCCAGCAGGCGAGCGGGTCGCACAGATACGCAGTATTTT
few	NA	TRBV30	TRBJ1-2	CAWAKLSYGYTF	TGTGCCTGGGCTAAGCTATCTTATGGCTACACCTTC
few	NA	TRBV5-1	TRBJ2-3	CASSLSESTDTQYF	TGCGCCAGCAGCTTGAGCGAGTCCACAGATACGCAGTATTTT
NA	NA	TRBV5-5	TRBJ1-1	CASSHEQGVAGLAFF	TGTGCCAGCAGCCACGAACAGGGCGTCGCAGGGTTAGCTTTCTTT
few	NA	TRBV15	TRBJ2-5	CATSRRLGQETQYF	TGTGCCACCAGCCGGAGACTAGGCCAAGAGACCCAGTACTTC
many	NA	TRBV20-1	TRBJ2-5	CSARDPPGAQYF	TGCAGTGCTAGAGATCCCCCTGGGGCCCAGTACTTC
NA	NA	TRBV28	TRBJ2-3	CASSSQGRTDTQYF	TGTGCCAGCAGTTCTCAGGGGAGGACAGATACGCAGTATTTT
few	NA	TRBV20-1	TRBJ1-1	CSAKDNPNTEAFF	TGCAGTGCGAAAGACAACCCGAACACTGAAGCTTTCTTT
NA	NA	TRBV10-3	TRBJ1-5	CAISEAGYSNQPQHF	TGTGCCATCAGTGAGGCAGGGTATAGCAATCAGCCCCAGCATTTT
few	NA	TRBV20-1	TRBJ2-1	CSALGTGHNEQFF	TGCAGTGCCTTAGGGACGGGGCACAATGAGCAGTTCTTC
NA	TRBD2	TRBV28	TRBJ2-3	CASTPMGGKTDTQYF	TGTGCCAGCACCCCAATGGGGGGGAAAACAGATACGCAGTATTTT
few	NA	TRBV7-2	TRBJ1-2	CASQEWEGYTF	TGTGCCAGCCAGGAGTGGGAGGGCTACACCTTC
few	TRBD2	TRBV7-8	TRBJ2-1	CASSPWTSGGAALPYDEQFF	TGTGCCAGCAGCCCTTGGACTAGCGGGGGGGCGGCCCTCCCCTATGATGAGCAGTTCTTC
NA	TRBD1	TRBV4-1	TRBJ1-6	CASSNLRTGKFDNSPLHF	TGCGCCAGCAGCAACCTGCGGACAGGGAAATTTGATAATTCACCCCTCCACTTT
many	TRBD1	TRBV5-6	TRBJ1-4	CASSSPGTGSEKLFF	TGTGCCAGCAGCTCACCCGGGACAGGGTCTGAAAAACTGTTTTTT
NA	NA	TRBV5-1	TRBJ1-4	CASSWQGSGDEKLFF	TGCGCCAGCAGCTGGCAAGGGAGTGGTGATGAAAAACTGTTTTTT
few	NA	TRBV6-1	TRBJ1-5	CASRGAEDTDQPQHF	TGTGCCAGCAGAGGAGCGGAGGACACCGATCAGCCCCAGCATTTT
few	NA	TRBV4-3	TRBJ2-7	CASSQTRTKLGEQYF	TGCGCCAGCAGCCAAACTCGGACCAAACTGGGCGAGCAGTACTTC
NA	NA	TRBV7-3	TRBJ2-5	CASSLSVGHVQETQYF	TGTGCCAGCAGCTTAAGTGTGGGACATGTCCAAGAGACCCAGTACTTC
NA	NA	TRBV12-3/TRBV12-4	TRBJ2-6	CASSGGVGANVLTF	TGTGCCAGCAGCGGCGGGGTTGGGGCCAACGTCCTGACTTTC
NA	TRBD1	TRBV7-2	TRBJ2-1	CASSRTGAYNEQFF	TGTGCCAGCAGCCGGACAGGGGCCTACAATGAGCAGTTCTTC
once	NA	TRBV6-2/TRBV6-3	TRBJ1-2	CASSGAGQNYGYTF	TGTGCCAGCAGTGGCGCCGGGCAGAACTATGGCTACACCTTC
many	NA	TRBV6-1	TRBJ1-2	CASRRDSYGYTF	TGTGCCAGCAGACGAGATTCTTATGGCTACACCTTC
many	NA	TRBV5-1	TRBJ2-1	CASSSQAGIENEQFF	TGCGCCAGCAGCTCCCAGGCAGGGATCGAGAATGAGCAGTTCTTC
NA	NA	TRBV7-8	TRBJ2-2	CASSLEAAGELFF	TGTGCCAGCAGCTTAGAAGCCGCCGGGGAGCTGTTTTTT
NA	TRBD2	TRBV19	TRBJ2-7	CASSWTSGRTYEQYF	TGTGCCAGTAGTTGGACTAGCGGTCGTACCTACGAGCAGTACTTC
few	TRBD2	TRBV20-1	TRBJ2-3	CSARSRTSGTDTQYF	TGCAGTGCTAGAAGTCGGACTAGCGGCACAGATACGCAGTATTTT
few	TRBD1	TRBV7-3	TRBJ1-1	CASSIQGDTEAFF	TGTGCCAGCAGCATCCAGGGGGACACTGAAGCTTTCTTT
NA	NA	TRBV24-1	TRBJ2-5	CATSDFRGGFKETQYF	TGTGCCACCAGTGATTTCAGGGGAGGGTTCAAAGAGACCCAGTACTTC
once	NA	TRBV2	TRBJ1-5	CASTGTINQPQHF	TGTGCCAGCACCGGGACTATCAATCAGCCCCAGCATTTT
few	NA	TRBV3-1	TRBJ2-7	CASSQGNRGGYEQYF	TGTGCCAGCAGCCAAGGAAACCGAGGAGGCTACGAGCAGTACTTC
NA	TRBD2	TRBV28	TRBJ2-5	CASSLSGTRKSGETQYF	TGTGCCAGCAGTTTAAGCGGGACTAGAAAAAGCGGAGAGACCCAGTACTTC
few	TRBD1	TRBV5-1	TRBJ1-4	CASSLGTGDKKLFF	TGCGCCAGCAGCCTCGGGACAGGGGACAAAAAACTGTTTTTT
NA	NA	TRBV4-1	TRBJ2-5	CASRGGFQETQYF	TGCGCCAGCAGGGGAGGATTCCAAGAGACCCAGTACTTC
few	NA	TRBV20-1	TRBJ1-5	CSARFALGQPQHF	TGCAGTGCTAGATTTGCTCTAGGGCAGCCCCAGCATTTT
NA	NA	TRBV19	TRBJ1-2	CASREQAALVYGYTF	TGTGCCAGTAGAGAACAGGCGGCGCTGGTCTATGGCTACACCTTC
NA	TRBD1	TRBV20-1	TRBJ1-1	CSASRDRGSEAFF	TGCAGTGCTAGCAGGGACAGGGGGTCTGAAGCTTTCTTT
few	TRBD2	TRBV6-5	TRBJ2-7	CASSIRRGDYEQYF	TGTGCCAGCAGCATTCGACGGGGGGACTACGAGCAGTACTTC
NA	NA	TRBV20-1	TRBJ2-7	CSSEGYEQYF	TGCAGTTCAGAGGGCTACGAGCAGTACTTC